The clone carrying this TCR beta chain was seen more than once but under ten times. As yet, its antigen is unknown. This specimen belongs to a study of T cells after yellow fever vaccination. Study results and caveats: A small share of clonotypes appeared in both CD4 and CD8 compartments. Weaker in magnitude, the secondary response showed a faster peak on day 5 versus 15. Subsequent booster samples again held most clones from primary vaccination (around 96% CD4, about 90% CD8).

The CDR3 is made up of 15 amino acids. The germline V gene has CDR1 SGHRS and CDR2 YFSETQ. Trimming left V 1 base short and J 8 bases short, with 16 bases between. Template switching with 5'RACE generated the TCR cDNA and added a universal primer site and UMIs. TCRdb itself ran the 5' RACE reads through MiXCR, one entry per CDR3 protein. The table has some 560,000 distinct CDR3 sequences, roughly a fifth seen once. This TCR came from a young man who received the YFV17D yellow fever vaccine. The rearrangement joins TRBV5-1 to TRBJ2-1, with D possibly matching TRBD2 (6 bases). Sample: PBMCs, taken 15 days after the yellow fever booster vaccination. Written as DNA, the CDR3 is TGCGCCAGCAGCTTGAGCTCCTTTAGCGGCGATGAGCAGTTCTTC. Translating it yields CASSLSSFSGDEQFF.